This T cell receptor beta chain was recorded in a study of PD-1 and CTLA-4 blockade in melanoma (dated by TCRdb to the early 2020s). For context, the study as a whole: The study compared how PD-1 blockade and CTLA-4 blockade affected the melanoma-reactive CD8 T cell response in patients with melanoma.

Library preparation was by the immunoSEQ multiplex PCR assay. TCRdb re-hosts the immuneACCESS table, in-frame sequences only. Its copies lack some clones; in the studies checked, an unresolved V gene accounts for under half of them, and the cause for the rest is not known. This sample is represented by about 7,200 clones; 80% of them were singletons. Clones ranked in the top ten supply less than 45% of the sample. The germline V and J ends show losses of 1 base and 10 bases respectively, and no gene match explains 9 bases of the junction. From its cysteine to its phenylalanine, the CDR3 spans 16 amino acids. Only the CDR3 part of the read is kept: 48 bases, read in frame from the first base. The germline V gene encodes CDR1 MGHRA and CDR2 YSYEKL. This clone was recorded once. Its recognized antigen is unknown. Nothing much larger sits one base from this clone, and base qualities are not available.

This clonotype was obtained from a human donor with melanoma. The sequenced sample was CD8+ T cells from peripheral blood, obtained before anti-PD-1 treatment. The V and J segments used are TRBV4-1 and TRBJ2-1, and 11 bases in between align with TRBD2. CDR3 protein: CASSQGGLAASTEQFF. DNA sequence: TGCGCCAGCAGCCAAGGGGGACTAGCGGCGTCCACGGAGCAGTTCTTC.